The 8 T cell receptor beta chains presented below share a single source sample, sequenced in a study of shared clonotypes between healthy human individuals. CD45RO-negative, CCR7-selected cells formed the naive CD8 fraction, which excluded terminally differentiated effector memory CD45RA+ cells. The table came from immunoSEQ multiplex PCR; TCRdb's copy has only in-frame clones and leaves some out. The table has hundreds of thousands of clones, 95% seen once. Sequenced sample: naive CD8+ T cells sorted from blood. The receptors come from a woman aged 25 to 39 in good health.

This clone was recorded once. V usage is TRBV27 and J usage is TRBJ1-1; no firm D call. The CDR3 is 13 residues long. V gave up 5 bases and J gave up 0 bases, with 7 bases separating them. Germline CDR1 reads MNHEY; CDR2 reads SMNVEV (reference sequence). DNA for the CDR3: TGTGCCAGCAGTCAGACACTGAACACTGAAGCTTTCTTT. This translates into CASSQTLNTEAFF.

The chain combines TRBV30 with TRBJ2-1; 8 positions agree with TRBD1. The CDR3 has 14 residues. V shed 2 bases and J 7 bases; nucleotides not matched to a gene: 7. Germline lookup yields CDR1 GTSNPN and CDR2 SVGIG (reference sequence). The CDR3 DNA sequence: TGTGCCTGGAGTCCATCACAGGGGGAGAATGAGCAGTTCTTC. Amino acids: CAWSPSQGENEQFF.

This chain joins TRBV7-8 and TRBJ2-1, with TRBD2 identical over 8 bases. The CDR3 totals 14 residues. Germline V gene sequence: CDR1 SGHVS, CDR2 FQNEAQ. V trimming: 6 bases; J trimming: 7 bases; junction bases outside the gene matches: 8. CDR3 loop: CASRSTSGGNEQFF. The CDR3 DNA follows: TGTGCCAGCAGATCTACTAGCGGTGGAAATGAGCAGTTCTTC.

The chain links TRBV4-2 to TRBJ1-1; a possible D gene is TRBD1 (5 bases). Germline V gene lookup returns CDR1 LGHNA and CDR2 YNFKEQ. There are 17 residues in the CDR3. The V gene lost 0 bases and the J gene lost 1 base, with 15 bases spanning the gap. The chain's CDR3 is CASSQEDRTGSNTEAFF. DNA of the CDR3: TGTGCCAGCAGCCAAGAAGACCGAACAGGATCGAACACTGAAGCTTTCTTT.

The V and J genes are TRBV5-1 and TRBJ2-1; unclear D gene. This CDR3 is built from 12 residues. Germline V CDR1 and CDR2: SGHRS, YFSETQ. Trimming cost V 5 bases and J 4 bases, with 7 bases left between them. The CDR3 DNA reads as TGCGCCAGCAGTTGGGAATACAATGAGCAGTTCTTC. This codes for CASSWEYNEQFF.

This chain links TRBV11-2 with TRBJ2-7, with D tentatively TRBD1 (5 bases). Trimming removed 7 bases at V and 5 bases at J, with 12 bases between. The germline CDR1 and CDR2 sequences are SGHAT and FQNNGV. The CDR3 contains 12 residues. CDR3 coding DNA: TGTGCCAGCAACCACGGACAAGACGAGCAGTACTTC. As protein: CASNHGQDEQYF.

CDR3 residues: CASSSNYEQYF. CDR3 coding DNA: TGTGCCAGCAGCTCGAATTACGAGCAGTACTTC. The chain uses TRBV13 and TRBJ2-5; D gene uncertain. The end of the DNA aligns better with TRBJ2-7, so the J call may be wrong. Germline V gene sequence: CDR1 PRHDT, CDR2 FYEKMQ (reference sequence). This CDR3 spans 11 amino acids.

This chain joins TRBV9 and TRBJ2-7; D not certain. The CDR3 has 14 amino acids. Trimming removed 4 bases at V and 4 bases at J, with 15 bases between. The germline V gene encodes CDR1 SGDLS and CDR2 YYNGEE. The CDR3: CASSQGLGGYEQYF. CDR3 DNA: TGTGCCAGCAGCCAAGGTTTGGGTGGTTACGAGCAGTACTTC. The whole variable domain, filled in from reference TRBV9 and TRBJ2-7, reads DSGVTQTPKHLITATGQRVTLRCSPRSGDLSVYWYQQSLDQGLQFLIQYYNGEERAKGNILERFSAQQFPDLHSELNLSSLELGDSALYFCASSQGLGGYEQYFGPGTRLTVT.